The following is a TCR beta chain sequence with its context. The record originates from a study of monozygotic twins with inflammatory bowel disease. Collection yielded roughly 2.5 ml of blood per donor. The total RNA came straight from whole blood, and T cells were not sorted beforehand. Making cDNA involved eight separate reactions per sample. Via template switching, UMIs carrying a 6-nucleotide sample barcode were introduced. One entry per CDR3 protein, without DNA, is what TCRdb gives after re-calling the 5' RACE reads. The ten top clones account for 2.6%, within a sample of about 380,000 distinct CDR3 sequences. Germline CDR1 is SGHVS and CDR2 is FQNEAQ. This CDR3 spans 13 amino acids.

Material for sequencing was blood. The sequence was collected from a human donor with ulcerative colitis or Crohn's disease, or a healthy co-twin of an affected twin (not recorded which). The J gene is TRBJ1-2, the V gene TRBV7-8; TCRdb outputs TRBD1, but without DNA this stays unchecked. CDR3: CASSPRGTRGYTF.